These T cell receptor beta chains were read from a single sample in a study of T cell repertoires in cytomegalovirus infection. TCRdb reanalysed the reads using MiXCR and keeps one entry per CDR3 protein. This sample has fewer than 700,000 distinct CDR3 sequences; approximately 24% occur once, and the top ten carry approximately 8%. Sequencing input: CD8+ T cells from PBMCs. The receptors here all came from a human donor in good health (CMV status not recorded). Some clones in this sample may be carry-over from other donors' samples. CDR3s leave out the opening cysteine and the closing phenylalanine or tryptophan. Part of the rows lack a size; the others show once, few, many or a class for expanded clones.

few	TRBV2	TRBJ2-1	ASRGGGHYNEQF
few	TRBV5-1	TRBJ2-7	ASSLAGTNYEQY
few	TRBV20-1	TRBJ2-3	SARDVAGLFTDTQY
few	TRBV20-1	TRBJ1-6	SARLDREIH
few	TRBV2	TRBJ1-5	ASSENPLVNGQRNQPQH
many	TRBV6-1	TRBJ2-5	ASSPRFQETQY
few	TRBV15	TRBJ1-1	ATSPYTEAF
few	TRBV6-9	TRBJ1-1	ASSYSREGVTEAF
many	TRBV7-2	TRBJ1-2	ASSSPGQGLLGSYGYT
.	TRBV24-1	TRBJ2-1	ATSDTGTGPYNEQF
.	TRBV25-1	TRBJ2-7	ASSEGLPYEQY
few	TRBV10-1	TRBJ2-7	ASSEGVSEQY
.	TRBV2	TRBJ2-2	ASSEAGSSLGELF
few	TRBV7-2	TRBJ2-7	ASSLGAHYEQY
.	TRBV12-3/TRBV12-4	TRBJ2-2	ASSLVGKAGELF
many	TRBV7-6	TRBJ2-7	ASSHGTGGTKDYEQY
many	TRBV7-8	TRBJ1-2	ASSLNGPDGGYT
many	TRBV12-3/TRBV12-4	TRBJ2-4	ASSQGLRGNIQY
.	TRBV2	TRBJ2-2	ASSTAKGSGHTGELF
.	TRBV28	TRBJ1-5	ASMRGWQANQPQH
few	TRBV20-1	TRBJ2-5	SARASGQETQY
many	TRBV7-6	TRBJ1-4	ASSLTGPNEKLF
.	TRBV29-1	TRBJ2-1	SVEDLVDEQF